One sample yielded the 25 T cell receptor beta chains listed below, sequenced in a study of cytotoxic CD8 clonotypes in ibrutinib-treated CLL. Generated by immunoSEQ multiplex PCR, the TCRdb table keeps only in-frame clones and is missing some. Among fewer than 25,000 clones listed, approximately 72% were seen once. This specimen consisted of PBMCs, obtained before ibrutinib treatment. The receptors were sampled from a human donor with chronic lymphocytic leukemia.

The J gene is TRBJ2-1, the V gene TRBV6-1; 8 bases align to TRBD2. V was clipped by 5 bases and J by 3 bases; unmatched bases: 6. CDR1 MNHNS and CDR2 SASEGT come from the germline V gene. The length of the CDR3 is 15 residues. CDR3 region: CASSSAGVLYNEQFF. Written as DNA, the CDR3 is TGTGCCAGCAGTTCAGCGGGAGTACTCTACAATGAGCAGTTCTTC.

The chain recombines TRBV30 with TRBJ1-6; unclear D gene. The germline gives CDR1 GTSNPN, CDR2 SVGIG (reference sequence). The CDR3 length is 15 residues. V lost 0 bases to trimming and J lost 0 bases, with 6 bases between them. DNA of the CDR3: TGTGCCTGGAGTGTTCTACGCTCCTATAATTCACCCCTCCACTTT. It translates to CAWSVLRSYNSPLHF.

The chain links TRBV28 to TRBJ2-1, with 10 nucleotides matching TRBD2. Germline assignment: CDR1 MDHEN and CDR2 SYDVKM. V lost 6 bases and J lost 0; bases outside the gene matches: 8. This CDR3 has 17 residues. The CDR3 loop reads CASSTRLAGASYNEQFF. CDR3 bases: TGTGCCAGCAGCACCCGCCTAGCGGGGGCCTCCTACAATGAGCAGTTCTTC.

The CDR3 is CASSQIQGGRGNEKLFF. In DNA form, the CDR3 reads TGCGCCAGCAGCCAGATCCAGGGGGGGCGAGGTAATGAAAAACTGTTTTTT. The J gene is TRBJ1-4, the V gene TRBV4-3, with 7 bases fitting TRBD1. The germline CDR1 and CDR2 sequences are LGHNA and YSLEER. CDR3 length: 17 residues. The ends lost 3 bases at V and 4 bases at J; junction bases unmatched: 11.

CDR3 nucleotides: TGTGCCAGCAGTGACCGGCGGGAGTCTCGCAGTTCACCCCTCCACTTT. This sequence encodes CASSDRRESRSSPLHF. The gene calls are TRBV6-1 and TRBJ1-6; D call uncertain. Germline CDR1 MNHNS, CDR2 SASEGT. The CDR3 has 16 amino acids. V was pared by 3 bases and J by 9 bases, with 18 bases between.

J is TRBJ2-3 and V is TRBV28, with 13 bases that match TRBD2. With 10 bases clipped from V and 3 bases from J, the junction kept 4 bases outside the gene matches. CDR3 length: 14 residues. Germline V lookup: CDR1 MDHEN, CDR2 SYDVKM. CDR3 nucleotides: TGTGCCACCCGGACTAGCGGGAGAACAGATACGCAGTATTTT. It translates to CATRTSGRTDTQYF.

The V gene is TRBV30, the J gene TRBJ1-1, with 8 bases identical to TRBD1. The CDR3 covers 14 residues. From germline, CDR1 is GTSNPN and CDR2 SVGIG (reference sequence). After removal of 6 bases from V and 5 bases from J, the junction contained 11 bases not matched to a gene. The CDR3: CACPTGGQGTEAFF. In DNA form, the CDR3 reads TGTGCCTGCCCCACAGGGGGACAAGGAACTGAAGCTTTCTTT.

The V call is TRBV18, the J call TRBJ2-7, with TRBD1 matching 11 bases. Germline trimming cut 5 bases from V and 3 bases from J; bases unmatched to any gene: 9. The CDR3 sequence is 16 residues long. Germline V gene data show CDR1 as KGHSH and CDR2 as LQKENI. This CDR3 is CASSSLSGTGGYEQYF. Here the CDR3 DNA reads TGTGCCAGCTCATCACTGTCCGGGACAGGGGGCTACGAGCAGTACTTC.

The chain employs TRBV15 and TRBJ2-7; D unresolved. Trimming removed 1 base at V and 5 bases at J, with 9 bases between. This CDR3 has 13 amino acids. Germline values: CDR1 LNHNV, CDR2 YYDKDF (reference sequence). CDR3 coding DNA: TGTGCCACCAGCAGAGGCTTGGCAGACGAGCAGTACTTC. Protein: CATSRGLADEQYF. The full variable domain, with the rest looked up from reference TRBV15 and TRBJ2-7, is DAMVIQNPRYQVTQFGKPVTLSCSQTLNHNVMYWYQQKSSQAPKLLFHYYDKDFNNEADTPDNFQSRRPNTSFCFLDIRSPGLGDTAMYLCATSRGLADEQYFGPGTRLTVT.

V and J are TRBV4-1 and TRBJ2-7; D might be TRBD2 (7 bases). Germline CDR1 and CDR2: MGHRA and YSYEKL. Trimming cost V 0 bases and J 0 bases, with 12 bases left between them. This CDR3 contains 16 residues. CDR3 nucleotide sequence: TGCGCCAGCAGCCAAGATATGGGGGGGGCCTCCTACGAGCAGTACTTC. Translation: CASSQDMGGASYEQYF.

V gene TRBV29-1 combines with J gene TRBJ2-1; TRBD1 matches at 9 bases. This CDR3 contains 17 residues. Germline V gene data show CDR1 as SQVTM and CDR2 as ANQGSEA. V shed 0 bases and J 4 bases; nucleotides not matched to a gene: 10. CDR3: CSVEDRRGQGLYNEQFF. DNA of the CDR3: TGCAGCGTTGAAGATAGAAGGGGACAGGGTCTTTACAATGAGCAGTTCTTC.

This clone was seen a few times. The chain is built from TRBV13 and TRBJ2-1, with 10 bases lining up with TRBD2. Germline V gene sequence: CDR1 PRHDT, CDR2 FYEKMQ (reference sequence). V shed 0 bases, J shed 8 bases, and the junction held 7 bases outside the gene matches. This CDR3 has 16 amino acids. The DNA of the CDR3 is TGTGCCAGCAGCTTAGGTCCTAGCGGGAGAAGCCATGAGCAGTTCTTC. This translates into CASSLGPSGRSHEQFF. Full variable domain (outside the CDR3, taken from reference TRBV13 and TRBJ2-1): AAGVIQSPRHLIKEKRETATLKCYPIPRHDTVYWYQQGPGQDPQFLISFYEKMQSDKGSIPDRFSAQQFSDYHSELNMSSLELGDSALYFCASSLGPSGRSHEQFFGPGTRLTVL.

The table lists this clone with a few counts. This chain's CDR3 is CASSPIRSRAGSTDTQYF. DNA of the CDR3: TGTGCCAGCAGCCCGATAAGGAGCAGGGCAGGGTCCACAGATACGCAGTATTTT. The J gene is TRBJ2-3, the V gene TRBV11-2; tentative D call: TRBD1 (5 bases). The length of the CDR3 is 18 residues. Looked up from germline, CDR1 is SGHAT and CDR2 is FQNNGV. The V gene lost 5 bases and the J gene lost 2 bases, with 23 bases spanning the gap.

The chain joins TRBV6-4 to TRBJ2-1; D might be TRBD1 (6 bases). V lost 3 bases and J 5 bases, leaving 11 bases between the germline ends. Germline V gene lookup returns CDR1 MRHNA and CDR2 SNTAGT. CDR3 length equals 14 residues. The CDR3 sequence: CASSEGAEHNEQFF. The DNA for the CDR3 is TGTGCCAGCAGTGAGGGGGCAGAACACAATGAGCAGTTCTTC.

The CDR3 here is CASSLDDRTYGYTF. The CDR3 DNA reads TGTGCCAGCAGCTTAGATGACAGAACCTATGGCTACACCTTC. This rearrangement joins TRBV7-9 to TRBJ1-2, with TRBD1 as a possible D gene (5 bases). CDR3 length equals 14 residues. Germline V gene sequence: CDR1 SEHNR, CDR2 FQNEAQ (reference sequence). Deletions cut 1 base from V and 4 bases from J, with 10 bases between.

The chain couples TRBV4-2 to TRBJ2-7; 11 bases are a match to TRBD2. The length of the CDR3 is 15 residues. The ends lost 4 bases at V and 2 bases at J; junction bases unmatched: 4. Germline V CDR1 and CDR2: LGHNA, YNFKEQ. Here the CDR3 DNA reads TGTGCCAGCAGCCTGCTAGCGGGGGGACCCTACGAGCAGTACTTC. Protein product: CASSLLAGGPYEQYF.

By its share, this clone is large (0.1 to 1%). The chain combines TRBV28 with TRBJ2-1; D is perhaps TRBD2 (5 bases). This CDR3 contains 12 residues. The germline V gene encodes CDR1 MDHEN and CDR2 SYDVKM. V shed 5 bases and J shed 9 bases, with 11 bases lying between them. CDR3 loop: CASSRTEGEQFF. The CDR3 DNA is TGTGCCAGCAGTCGGACCGAGGGTGAGCAGTTCTTC.

This clone was seen a single time. This chain connects TRBV4-1 to TRBJ1-1; D is ambiguous. Per the germline V gene, CDR1 is MGHRA and CDR2 is YSYEKL. Trimming took off 1 base at V and 3 bases at J, with 27 bases between the two ends. The CDR3 length is 20 residues. This CDR3 reads CASSQAVAGNLWALYTEAFF. The CDR3 coding sequence is TGCGCCAGCAGCCAAGCGGTTGCGGGGAACCTATGGGCCTTATACACTGAAGCTTTCTTT.

This clone has only one observation. This chain joins TRBV7-2 and TRBJ1-1, with 7 nucleotides matching TRBD1. CDR1 is SGHTA, CDR2 FQGNSA, per germline. Trimming cost V 4 bases and J 1 base; bases outside gene matches: 3. The CDR3 loop spans 14 amino acids. The CDR3 here is CASSYRDRNTEAFF. The CDR3, as DNA: TGTGCCAGCAGCTACCGGGACAGGAACACTGAAGCTTTCTTT.

This chain connects TRBV7-2 to TRBJ2-1; TRBD2 agrees at 13 bases. CDR1 SGHTA and CDR2 FQGNSA come from the germline V gene. The CDR3 has 17 amino acids. With V trimmed by 0 bases and J by 4 bases, 3 bases remained unmatched. CDR3 coding DNA: TGTGCCAGCAGCTTAGCACTAGCGGGGGGGTCGTACAATGAGCAGTTCTTC. Protein product: CASSLALAGGSYNEQFF.

The V call is TRBV6-5, the J call TRBJ2-5; 11 bases are shared with TRBD2. V was clipped by 6 bases and J by 4 bases; unmatched bases: 7. This CDR3 has 15 amino acids. Per the germline V gene, CDR1 is MNHEY and CDR2 is SVGAGI. The CDR3 here is CASRTLTSGTETQYF. The CDR3 nucleotides are TGTGCCAGCAGGACCCTGACTAGCGGGACAGAGACCCAGTACTTC.

The chain joins TRBV14 to TRBJ1-1, with D possibly being TRBD1 (6 bases). CDR1 and CDR2 (germline): SGHDN, FVKESK. Between the trimmed V and J ends, which lost 1 base and 8 bases, there was a span of 14 bases. The CDR3 has 14 residues. CDR3 DNA: TGTGCCAGCAGCCAAGCTGGGACATGGCCCGAAGCTTTCTTT. It codes for CASSQAGTWPEAFF.

This chain uses TRBV7-2 with TRBJ2-2; unclear D gene. The V end lost 1 base, the J end lost 4 bases, and 7 bases lay between the germline ends. The CDR3 covers 14 residues. Germline assignment: CDR1 SGHTA and CDR2 FQGNSA. CDR3 region: CASSLEGPTGELFF. CDR3 DNA: TGTGCCAGCAGCTTAGAGGGTCCCACCGGGGAGCTGTTTTTT.

The CDR3 is CASRVGQPAGYGYTF. DNA for the CDR3: TGCGCCAGCAGAGTGGGACAGCCGGCGGGCTATGGCTACACCTTC. The rearrangement links TRBV5-1 to TRBJ1-2, with 7 bases matching TRBD1. The germline V gene has CDR1 SGHRS and CDR2 YFSETQ. V shed 5 bases and J 4 bases; nucleotides not matched to a gene: 11. This CDR3 has 15 amino acids.

This clone was observed a few times. This chain connects TRBV19 to TRBJ1-1, with no clear D. The germline V and J ends were trimmed by 5 bases and 1 base, with 11 bases remaining between them. CDR1 is LNHDA, CDR2 SQIVND, per germline (reference sequence). The CDR3 has 14 amino acids. The CDR3, as DNA: TGTGCCAGTAGTGCGGAACGGGGGAACACTGAAGCTTTCTTT. This encodes CASSAERGNTEAFF. The entire variable domain, with the rest obtained from reference TRBV19 and TRBJ1-1, is as follows: DGGITQSPKYLFRKEGQNVTLSCEQNLNHDAMYWYRQDPGQGLRLIYYSQIVNDFQKGDIAEGYSVSREKKESFPLTVTSAQKNPTAFYLCASSAERGNTEAFFGQGTRLTVV.